One sample yielded the 5 T cell receptor beta chains listed below, sequenced in a study of T cells in Graves' hyperthyroidism and ophthalmopathy. Amplification of TCR beta CDR3 regions used RNA as the template. The primer set for the first-round RT-PCR of the TCR CDR3 was HTBI. TCRdb independently ran MiXCR on the multiplex PCR reads; one entry per CDR3 protein. The repertoire holds around 600,000 distinct CDR3 sequences, 45% seen once, with 6.5% to 9% in the top ten. The sequenced material came from peripheral blood or thyroid tissue (not recorded which). Every receptor here comes from an adult man with Graves' disease, either hyperthyroidism or ophthalmopathy (not recorded which).

This clonotype was detected many times. The V call is TRBV6-5, the J call TRBJ2-5; 7 bases align to TRBD1. The junction had 7 bases not matched to a gene; V was cut back by 4 bases and J by 2 bases. The germline gives CDR1 MNHEY, CDR2 SVGAGI. CDR3 size: 15 residues. CDR3 residues: CASSSLGQTQETQYF. The CDR3 DNA follows: TGTGCCAGCAGTTCCCTGGGACAGACGCAAGAGACCCAGTACTTC.

A remark on this clonotype: A read error may be the cause here, since a much bigger clone is one base away. J is TRBJ1-6 and V is TRBV10-2, with 7 bases aligning to TRBD1. Germline V gene lookup returns CDR1 WSHSY and CDR2 SAAADI. The CDR3 length is 14 residues. CDR3 coding DNA: TGTGCCAGCAGGGGGGACGGACATAATTCACCCCTCCACTTT. This sequence encodes CASRGDGHNSPLHF.

The chain carries TRBV7-9 and TRBJ2-7; TRBD2 aligns across 7 bases. This CDR3 is 15 amino acids long. Germline V CDR1 and CDR2: SEHNR, FQNEAQ (reference sequence). Trimming cost V 1 base and J 3 bases; bases outside gene matches: 6. Here the CDR3 DNA reads TGTGCCAGCAGCTTAGACCCAGCTAGCGGCTACGAGCAGTACTTC. This encodes CASSLDPASGYEQYF.

This clonotype was picked up one time. The conserved phenylalanine or tryptophan is not found at the CDR3 terminus, so this likely reflects a read error. The chain carries TRBV24-1 and TRBJ2-5; TRBD1 matches 9 bases. CDR3 length equals 15 residues. V lost 4 bases and J lost 3; bases outside the gene matches: 5. CDR1 and CDR2 (germline): KGHDR, SFDVKD. The CDR3 coding sequence is TGTGCCACCAGTGACCCCGGGACAGGGAAAGAGACCCAGTACCTC. This sequence encodes CATSDPGTGKETQYL.

This rearrangement joins TRBV5-1 to TRBJ1-1, with a tentative D call TRBD1 (6 bases). The CDR3 is 15 residues long. V was trimmed by 0 bases and J by 8 bases, leaving 17 bases between them. Looked up from germline, CDR1 is SGHRS and CDR2 is YFSETQ. CDR3 loop: CASSLGWGGDTEAFF. DNA for the CDR3: TGCGCCAGCAGCTTGGGTTGGGGGGGCGATACCGAAGCTTTCTTT.